This entry is about one T cell receptor beta chain. The antigen is undetermined. Some clones are missing from TCRdb's copy, which holds only in-frame ones; the method was immunoSEQ multiplex PCR. The sample contains 50,000 to 80,000 clones, approximately 90% of which appear only once. The approximately 120-subject validation cohort, separate from the approximately 670-subject first cohort, included the donors. The germline CDR1 and CDR2 sequences are SGHAT and FQNNGV. V gave up 3 bases and J gave up 1 base, with 9 bases separating them. The CDR3 runs to 14 residues. This sample is part of a study of cytomegalovirus exposure and HLA in healthy donors. Broader study findings: Most TCRs appeared rarely, but some public TCRs recurred in many donors.

The chain employs TRBV11-2 and TRBJ1-1; no clear D. Sequencing used PBMCs. The clonotype originates from a woman between 18 and 29 years old in good health and CMV-seronegative. This CDR3 is CASSFQATNTEAFF. DNA of the CDR3: TGTGCCAGCAGCTTCCAGGCGACGAACACTGAAGCTTTCTTT.